Presented here are 3 T cell receptor beta chains from one specimen sequenced in a study of CD8+CD57+ T cells in acquired aplastic anemia. Profiles of TCR beta VDJ and CDR3 were generated from a genomic DNA template. MiXCR was run by TCRdb on the reads, yielding one entry per CDR3 protein. The profile shows some 280,000 distinct CDR3 sequences, roughly 50% of them singletons. The sample comprised sorted CD4+, CD8+, or CD8+CD57+ T cells (not recorded which) from PBMCs. The receptors were sampled from a human donor with severe aplastic anemia or a healthy control (not recorded which).

This rearrangement joins TRBV2 to TRBJ1-1, with D uncertain. Trimming took off 4 bases at V and 6 bases at J, with 12 bases between the two ends. The CDR3 runs 13 residues. From germline, CDR1 is SNHLY and CDR2 FYNNEI. The CDR3 spells CASSGLDRAEAFF. As DNA, the CDR3 is TGTGCCAGCAGTGGGCTGGATCGGGCTGAAGCTTTCTTT. The full variable domain, completed using reference TRBV2 and TRBJ1-1, is EPEVTQTPSHQVTQMGQEVILRCVPISNHLYFYWYRQILGQKVEFLVSFYNNEISEKSEIFDDQFSVERPDGSNFTLKIRSTKLEDSAMYFCASSGLDRAEAFFGQGTRLTVV.

The chain combines TRBV9 with TRBJ2-7, with D tentatively TRBD1 or TRBD2 (5 bases each). Germline-derived CDR1 and CDR2 are SGDLS and YYNGEE. Trimming cost V 4 bases and J 3 bases, with 14 bases left between them. This CDR3 has 14 residues. CDR3 residues: CASSLGTENYEQYF. Written as DNA, the CDR3 is TGTGCCAGCAGCCTCGGGACGGAGAACTACGAGCAGTACTTC.

V is TRBV5-5 and J is TRBJ1-1, with D maybe TRBD1 (6 bases). CDR1 SGHKS and CDR2 YYEKEE come from the germline V gene (reference sequence). CDR3 length equals 13 residues. The V end was cut by 4 bases, the J end by 7 bases, with 14 bases between. CDR3 loop: CASSTGQRFEAFF. Here the CDR3 DNA reads TGTGCCAGCAGCACCGGACAGAGATTTGAAGCTTTCTTT.